What follows are 17 T cell receptor beta chains derived from one specimen sequenced in a study of beta chain features in type 1 diabetes (dated by TCRdb to the late 2010s). Preparation of the library involved the immunoSEQ multiplex PCR assay. The entire amount of isolated RNA was reverse transcribed using the High Capacity cDNA Reverse Transcription Kit, so the sequenced TCRB transcripts were expressed ones. This is the immuneACCESS table as TCRdb keeps it, with only in-frame sequences that have V and J called. A part of the clones is gone; compared with another copy, unresolved V genes explain less than half, and the rest is unexplained. For this sample there are under 950,000 clones; around a sixth appear just once. The top ten clones comprise 0.023% of the sample. Source material: naive CD4+ T cells from blood. The cell subset or site label of this sample denotes: true naive CD4+ T cells. These receptors originate from a woman aged 18-29 years in good health.

The chain combines TRBV6-5 with TRBJ1-2; 7 nucleotides align to TRBD1. Per germline, CDR1 MNHEY and CDR2 SVGAGI. This CDR3 contains 16 residues. J lost 4 bases, V lost 0 bases, and 8 bases had no gene match. This CDR3 reads CASSYSEGAKVYGYTF. CDR3 DNA sequence: TGTGCCAGCAGTTACTCGGAGGGGGCCAAGGTCTATGGCTACACCTTC.

This chain joins TRBV7-9 and TRBJ2-1; perhaps TRBD2 as D (6 bases). This CDR3 is 15 amino acids long. From germline, CDR1 is SEHNR and CDR2 FQNEAQ (reference sequence). Trimming removed 5 bases at V and 11 bases at J, with 22 bases between. The CDR3 DNA follows: TGTGCCAGCAGCGTAGATTCGGGACTCCTCCGTCAGCAGTTCTTC. Protein product: CASSVDSGLLRQQFF. The full variable domain, with the rest looked up from reference TRBV7-9 and TRBJ2-1, is DTGVSQNPRHKITKRGQNVTFRCDPISEHNRLYWYRQTLGQGPEFLTYFQNEAQLEKSRLLSDRFSAERPKGSFSTLEIQRTEQGDSAMYLCASSVDSGLLRQQFFGPGTRLTVL.

The chain couples TRBV18 to TRBJ2-5; 13 bases line up with TRBD2. Germline V gene lookup returns CDR1 KGHSH and CDR2 LQKENI. V dropped 5 bases and J dropped 5; count of bases not matched to a gene: 2. This CDR3 has 14 residues. CDR3 coding DNA: TGTGCCAGCTCAGGACTAGCGGGAGCCGAGACCCAGTACTTC. Amino acids: CASSGLAGAETQYF.

This clone occurred a few times. This chain joins TRBV5-6 and TRBJ2-7; 10 bases line up with TRBD2. The CDR3 contains 16 residues. Per the germline V gene, CDR1 is SGHDT and CDR2 is YYEEEE. Losses at the gene ends were 4 bases for V and 3 bases for J; bases not matched to a gene: 10. CDR3 sequence (DNA): TGTGCCAGCAGCGACCGGACTAGCGGCCTCAACTACGAGCAGTACTTC. Its protein is CASSDRTSGLNYEQYF.

This clone was seen more than once but under ten times. The V gene is TRBV21-1, the J gene TRBJ2-3; the DNA was not compared with TRBD2, the D call given in the table. TRBV21-1 is listed as a pseudogene. The CDR3 runs to 19 residues. CDR3 sequence: CASSSSGTRRGGTTDTQYF. The CDR3 DNA is TGTGCCAGCAGCTCGTCCGGGACTAGACGGGGTGGGACCACAGATACGCAGTATTTT.

This clone has a handful of counts. The chain uses TRBV7-9 and TRBJ1-1, with a weak D call TRBD1 (6 bases). The CDR3 consists of 12 residues. Germline V gene lookup returns CDR1 SEHNR and CDR2 FQNEAQ (reference sequence). The V and J ends lost 4 bases and 5 bases respectively, with 8 bases between them. Written as DNA, the CDR3 is TGTGCCAGCAGCTACGGACAGACTGAAGCTTTCTTT. This codes for CASSYGQTEAFF.

The chain recombines TRBV2 with TRBJ1-1; 7 bases line up with TRBD1. V dropped 7 bases and J dropped 0; count of bases not matched to a gene: 2. From germline, CDR1 is SNHLY and CDR2 FYNNEI. The CDR3 spans 13 residues. The CDR3 protein is CASKGQMNTEAFF. The CDR3, as DNA: TGTGCCAGCAAGGGACAGATGAACACTGAAGCTTTCTTT.

This clone appeared once. Different DNA sequences within this sample yield the same CDR3. Here the CDR3 reads CASSLGSYGYTF. CDR3 bases: TGTGCCAGCAGCTTAGGATCATATGGCTACACCTTC. This chain links TRBV7-9 with TRBJ1-2; D unresolved. The CDR3 is made up of 12 amino acids. Germline V gene data show CDR1 as SEHNR and CDR2 as FQNEAQ (reference sequence). Trimming removed 1 base at V and 5 bases at J, with 5 bases between.

The genes are TRBV7-9 and TRBJ2-7, with D unclear. Germline loops: CDR1 SEHNR, CDR2 FQNEAQ (reference sequence). The V end lost 8 bases, the J end lost 5 bases, and 19 bases lay between the germline ends. CDR3 length: 14 amino acids. The CDR3 spells CASSTFGSYDEQYF. The CDR3 bases are TGTGCCAGCTCTACGTTTGGGTCCTACGACGAGCAGTACTTC.

The CDR3 nucleotides read TGTGCCAGCAGTTCAGACAGGGCCGTTTACGAGCAGTACTTC. This sequence encodes CASSSDRAVYEQYF. The V gene is TRBV5-8, the J gene TRBJ2-7; TRBD1 matches 7 bases. The CDR3 totals 14 residues. Unmatched junction bases numbered 9, after V lost 5 bases and J lost 4 bases. Germline V CDR1 and CDR2: SGHTS, YDEGEE.

Worth noting for this clone: A much larger clone is a single base away; this may be a read error. The chain is built from TRBV2 and TRBJ2-6; D not certain. The CDR3 runs to 12 residues. From germline, CDR1 is SNHLY and CDR2 FYNNEI. Trimming removed 7 bases from V and 0 bases from J, with 1 base in between. CDR3 nucleotide sequence: TGTGCCAGCACCTCTGGGGCCAACGTCCTGACTTTC. Its protein product is CASTSGANVLTF.

This clone was seen only a few times. The chain combines TRBV5-1 with TRBJ2-5; TRBD1 or TRBD2 may be the D gene (6 bases each). CDR1 and CDR2 (germline): SGHRS, YFSETQ. CDR3 size: 16 residues. V lost 4 bases and J 3 bases, leaving 19 bases between the germline ends. CDR3 in amino acids: CASSNTVRGAKETQYF. The CDR3 DNA is TGCGCCAGCAGCAATACGGTGAGGGGGGCCAAAGAGACCCAGTACTTC.

This clone was counted a few times. The V and J genes are TRBV7-6 and TRBJ2-2; 10 bases are shared with TRBD1. The CDR3 extends over 17 amino acids. The V segment lost 1 base and the J segment 4 bases; nucleotides outside the gene matches: 6. Per the germline V gene, CDR1 is SGHVS and CDR2 is FNYEAQ. The CDR3 here is CASSLGHRDRGTGELFF. DNA of the CDR3: TGTGCCAGCAGCTTAGGACACCGGGACAGGGGCACCGGGGAGCTGTTTTTT.

J is TRBJ2-7 and V is TRBV6-5, with 10 bases matching TRBD2. Germline trimming cut 7 bases from V and 4 bases from J; bases unmatched to any gene: 10. This CDR3 comprises 15 residues. Germline V lookup: CDR1 MNHEY, CDR2 SVGAGI. The CDR3 DNA reads TGTGCCAGCACAGGGATTCTAGCGGGAGTATACGAGCAGTACTTC. Residues: CASTGILAGVYEQYF.

This clone was counted only a few times. The CDR3 is CATSRDMAGWAKNEQFF. The CDR3 DNA reads as TGTGCCACCAGCAGAGATATGGCGGGATGGGCTAAAAATGAGCAGTTCTTC. The chain recombines TRBV15 with TRBJ2-1, with D possibly matching TRBD2 (6 bases). Germline V CDR1 and CDR2: LNHNV, YYDKDF (reference sequence). V shed 0 bases and J shed 7 bases, with 19 bases lying between them. This CDR3 is built from 17 residues. The full variable domain, in which reference TRBV15 and TRBJ2-1 provide the parts outside the CDR3, is DAMVIQNPRYQVTQFGKPVTLSCSQTLNHNVMYWYQQKSSQAPKLLFHYYDKDFNNEADTPDNFQSRRPNTSFCFLDIRSPGLGDTAMYLCATSRDMAGWAKNEQFFGPGTRLTVL.

The chain links TRBV18 to TRBJ2-3; the D call may be TRBD1 or TRBD2 (5 bases each). This CDR3 region has 15 residues. Germline lookup yields CDR1 KGHSH and CDR2 LQKENI. V was trimmed by 0 bases and J by 0 bases, leaving 7 bases between them. The CDR3 DNA follows: TGTGCCAGCTCACCACCGTGGGGGAGCACAGATACGCAGTATTTT. Amino acids: CASSPPWGSTDTQYF. Supplemented by reference TRBV18 and TRBJ2-3, the full variable domain reads NAGVMQNPRHLVRRRGQEARLRCSPMKGHSHVYWYRQLPEEGLKFMVYLQKENIIDESGMPKERFSAEFPKEGPSILRIQQVVRGDSAAYFCASSPPWGSTDTQYFGPGTRLTVL.

The rearrangement joins TRBV7-6 to TRBJ2-3; D remains ambiguous. This CDR3 comprises 13 residues. In germline, CDR1 is SGHVS, CDR2 FNYEAQ. V lost 5 bases and J 6 bases, leaving 12 bases between the germline ends. The CDR3 sequence is CASSPLRLDTQYF. DNA of the CDR3: TGTGCCAGCAGCCCACTTCGTTTGGATACGCAGTATTTT.